The 30 T cell receptor beta chains reported below all come from one sample, sequenced in a study of spatial heterogeneity in lung cancer. Stated time point: blood at routine non-recurrence follow-up after resection. Unsorted whole RNA samples from tumor, nontumor lung or frozen PBMC were sequenced. TCRdb itself ran the 5' RACE reads through MiXCR, one entry per CDR3 protein. The sample includes some 54,000 distinct CDR3 sequences, 6.5% to 7.5% of them seen just once. The sample in question was PBMCs, obtained at follow-up. These receptors were taken from a female donor with early-stage non-small cell lung cancer.

The chain uses TRBV6-2 or TRBV6-3 and TRBJ2-5; D might be TRBD1 or TRBD2, each matching 5 bases. Deletions cut 0 bases from V and 1 base from J, with 12 bases between. Germline V gene data show CDR1 as MNHEY and CDR2 as SVGEGT. The CDR3 consists of 16 residues. The DNA for the CDR3 is TGTGCCAGCAGTTACTCTTTTAGGGACCTCCAAGAGACCCAGTACTTC. Translating gives CASSYSFRDLQETQYF.

The table lists this clonotype with many counts. V gene TRBV6-2 or TRBV6-3 combines with J gene TRBJ2-5, with D possibly TRBD2 on 6 matching bases. In germline, CDR1 is MNHEY, CDR2 SVGEGT. This CDR3 comprises 14 residues. V shed 6 bases and J shed 2 bases, with 13 bases lying between them. The CDR3 DNA reads TGTGCCAGCAGCCCCGGAGGGGCACAAGAGACCCAGTACTTC. Translating gives CASSPGGAQETQYF.

The chain carries TRBV7-9 and TRBJ2-3; 15 bases are shared with TRBD2. Per germline, CDR1 SEHNR and CDR2 FQNEAQ (reference sequence). The CDR3 extends over 17 amino acids. The V and J ends lost 4 bases and 4 bases, in that order; junction bases with no gene match: 6. CDR3 amino acids: CASSWGLAGGGADTQYF. CDR3 in DNA: TGTGCCAGCAGCTGGGGACTAGCGGGAGGAGGAGCAGATACGCAGTATTTT.

This clonotype was observed many times. This chain joins TRBV5-1 and TRBJ2-1, with D possibly matching TRBD2 (6 bases). From germline, CDR1 is SGHRS and CDR2 YFSETQ. V shed 2 bases and J shed 5 bases, with 17 bases lying between them. There are 16 residues in the CDR3. The chain's CDR3 is CASSFGTPNRDNEQFF. The CDR3 DNA sequence: TGCGCCAGCAGCTTCGGGACTCCCAATCGGGACAATGAGCAGTTCTTC.

This clonotype has at least ten counts. This chain links TRBV9 with TRBJ1-2, with D unclear. V was shortened by 3 bases and J by 4 bases, with 13 bases between the two germline ends. This CDR3 has 14 residues. Looked up from germline, CDR1 is SGDLS and CDR2 is YYNGEE. CDR3 sequence reads: CASSGDILPYGYTF. The CDR3 DNA reads TGTGCCAGCAGCGGCGACATTTTACCCTATGGCTACACCTTC.

This clonotype was recorded many times. This rearrangement joins TRBV10-3 to TRBJ2-7; no definite D call. The length of the CDR3 is 11 residues. V lost 4 bases and J 6 bases, leaving 7 bases between the germline ends. Per the germline V gene, CDR1 is ENHRY and CDR2 is SYGVKD. The CDR3 reads CAISGVGEQYF. The CDR3 nucleotides read TGTGCCATCAGTGGGGTGGGCGAGCAGTACTTC.

There are a few counts of this clonotype. The chain links TRBV5-1 to TRBJ2-1; 12 bases agree with TRBD2. CDR1 and CDR2 (germline): SGHRS, YFSETQ. The CDR3 has 17 residues. The V and J ends lost 3 bases and 6 bases, in that order; junction bases with no gene match: 10. The CDR3 DNA reads TGCGCCAGCAGCTCCCTAGCGGGGGGGCTCATGAGCAATGAGCAGTTCTTC. Protein sequence: CASSSLAGGLMSNEQFF.

This clonotype appeared a few times. The rearrangement uses TRBV6-5 and TRBJ1-1; D not resolved. Germline V CDR1 and CDR2: MNHEY, SVGAGI. V was cut by 3 bases and J by 3 bases, with 5 bases left in between. CDR3 size: 12 residues. The CDR3 region is CASSYGDTEAFF. CDR3 in DNA: TGTGCCAGCAGTTATGGGGACACTGAAGCTTTCTTT.

This rearrangement joins TRBV20-1 to TRBJ2-2; D unclear. Trimming took 3 bases from V and 2 from J, leaving 10 bases between them. The V gene's germline CDR1 is DFQATT and CDR2 SNEGSKA (reference sequence). The CDR3 loop spans 14 amino acids. The CDR3 sequence is CSASRQPNTGELFF. The CDR3 DNA follows: TGCAGTGCTAGTCGCCAGCCAAACACCGGGGAGCTGTTTTTT.

The V gene is TRBV27, the J gene TRBJ2-7, with D perhaps assigned TRBD1 or TRBD2 (5 bases each). The germline CDR1 and CDR2 sequences are MNHEY and SMNVEV (reference sequence). The CDR3 is made up of 13 amino acids. Trimming removed 8 bases from V and 3 bases from J, with 14 bases in between. The CDR3 region has the DNA TGTGCCAGCCGCCGGGACGAGTGCTACGAGCAGTACTTC. It yields the protein CASRRDECYEQYF.

This clonotype was counted at least ten times. The chain has TRBV30 and TRBJ2-7, with D unclear. The V gene's germline CDR1 is GTSNPN and CDR2 SVGIG (reference sequence). The CDR3 contains 12 residues. V was shortened by 1 base and J by 2 bases, with 6 bases between the two germline ends. The DNA of the CDR3 is TGTGCCTGGAGTGCCCGGGCCTACGAGCAGTACTTC. Its protein is CAWSARAYEQYF.

The gene calls are TRBV6-1 and TRBJ2-6; D is perhaps TRBD1 or TRBD2 (6 bases each). CDR3 length equals 15 residues. The V and J ends lost 8 bases and 4 bases respectively, with 15 bases between them. Per germline, CDR1 MNHNS and CDR2 SASEGT. In nucleotides, the CDR3 is TGTGCCAGCTACGTGGGGGGCCGCGGGGCCAACGTCCTGACTTTC. Translating gives CASYVGGRGANVLTF.

The genes are TRBV6-5 and TRBJ1-2, with 10 nucleotides matching TRBD1. The CDR3 loop spans 14 amino acids. V shed 2 bases and J 8 bases; nucleotides not matched to a gene: 5. Per the germline V gene, CDR1 is MNHEY and CDR2 is SVGAGI. The CDR3 loop is CASSYRGQGSGYTF. The CDR3 DNA sequence: TGTGCCAGCAGTTACCGGGGACAGGGGAGCGGCTACACCTTC.

This clonotype was recorded at least ten times. This chain connects TRBV3-1 to TRBJ2-3; D may correspond to TRBD1 or TRBD2 (6 bases each). The CDR3 is made up of 13 amino acids. Trimming took 4 bases from V and 4 from J, leaving 9 bases between them. Germline values: CDR1 LGHDT, CDR2 YNNKEL (reference sequence). The CDR3 coding sequence is TGTGCCAGCAGCCTAAGGGGGGCAGATACGCAGTATTTT. This codes for CASSLRGADTQYF.

This clonotype showed up many times. The rearrangement uses TRBV7-2 and TRBJ2-5, with D perhaps TRBD2 (7 bases). This CDR3 contains 16 residues. The V end was cut by 5 bases, the J end by 2 bases, with 18 bases between. Germline-derived CDR1 and CDR2 are SGHTA and FQGNSA. CDR3 region: CASSDTGGWGQETQYF. Written as DNA, the CDR3 is TGTGCCAGCAGCGACACGGGGGGCTGGGGGCAAGAGACCCAGTACTTC.

This clonotype was seen at least ten times. This chain connects TRBV5-1 to TRBJ2-7, with 7 bases matching TRBD2. Per germline, CDR1 SGHRS and CDR2 YFSETQ. This CDR3 comprises 13 residues. Trimming took 0 bases from V and 6 from J; bases not matched to a gene: 3. CDR3 protein: CASSLGAGSEQYF. DNA for the CDR3: TGCGCCAGCAGCTTGGGAGCGGGGTCCGAGCAGTACTTC.

This clonotype was seen ten or more times. CDR3 region: CASSLALTGNTIYF. Here the CDR3 DNA reads TGTGCCAGCAGCTTAGCCCTTACTGGAAACACCATATATTTT. The rearrangement links TRBV7-2 to TRBJ1-3; the D is unclear. The germline V and J ends were trimmed by 0 bases and 2 bases, with 5 bases remaining between them. CDR1 SGHTA and CDR2 FQGNSA come from the germline V gene. This CDR3 contains 14 residues.

In its sample, this clonotype was seen many times. This chain joins TRBV6-6 and TRBJ1-2; D unresolved. Germline CDR1 is MNHNY and CDR2 is SVGAGI (reference sequence). There are 11 residues in the CDR3. The V end was cut by 6 bases, the J end by 4 bases, with 6 bases between. CDR3 bases: TGTGCCAGCAGCCCCGGCTATGGCTACACCTTC. Amino acid sequence: CASSPGYGYTF.

The gene calls are TRBV6-5 and TRBJ2-3; D gene unclear. The CDR3 consists of 14 residues. Germline assignment: CDR1 MNHEY and CDR2 SVGAGI. Trimming stripped 2 bases from V and 4 bases from J, with 10 bases between. The DNA of the CDR3 is TGTGCCAGCAGTTACAGGAGAGTCGCAGATACGCAGTATTTT. It translates to CASSYRRVADTQYF.

This clonotype was seen repeatedly, ten times or more. This sequence joins TRBV6-5 and TRBJ1-2, with D tentatively TRBD1 (6 bases). Germline V lookup: CDR1 MNHEY, CDR2 SVGAGI. With 8 bases removed from V and 0 bases from J, the gap between germline ends came to 19 bases. The CDR3 loop spans 16 amino acids. CDR3 in amino acids: CASRMGGATTNYGYTF. CDR3 nucleotide sequence: TGTGCCAGCCGCATGGGGGGCGCGACCACTAACTATGGCTACACCTTC.

This chain joins TRBV10-3 and TRBJ1-6; 7 bases align to TRBD1. The CDR3 extends over 13 amino acids. Germline CDR1 is ENHRY and CDR2 is SYGVKD. V lost 11 bases, J lost 1 base, and 2 bases stayed unmatched. CDR3: CAAGQSYNSPLHF. The CDR3 DNA reads as TGTGCCGCGGGACAGTCCTATAATTCACCCCTCCACTTT.

This clonotype was seen many times. This rearrangement joins TRBV4-2 to TRBJ1-5; unclear D gene. Germline CDR1 reads LGHNA; CDR2 reads YNFKEQ. The CDR3 is made up of 14 amino acids. Between the trimmed V and J ends, which lost 0 bases and 7 bases, there was a span of 10 bases. Here the CDR3 reads CASSQEGNDQPQHF. The CDR3 DNA sequence: TGTGCCAGCAGCCAAGAAGGGAACGACCAGCCCCAGCATTTT.

This clonotype was detected many times. This sequence joins TRBV7-8 and TRBJ2-7, with 7 bases aligning to TRBD1. The germline gives CDR1 SGHVS, CDR2 FQNEAQ. Trimming at V came to 5 bases and at J to 10 bases, leaving 8 bases not matched to a gene. This CDR3 contains 12 residues. In DNA form, the CDR3 reads TGTGCCAGCAGCCCCCAGACAGGGCAACAGTACTTC. It is translated as CASSPQTGQQYF.

This clonotype was picked up a small number of times. The chain is built from TRBV6-1 and TRBJ2-1; D uncertain. Trimming removed 4 bases at V and 0 bases at J, with 10 bases between. This CDR3 is 15 amino acids long. Germline V CDR1 and CDR2: MNHNS, SASEGT. CDR3 sequence: CASSADGGSYNEQFF. The CDR3 DNA is TGTGCCAGCAGTGCGGACGGCGGCTCCTACAATGAGCAGTTCTTC.

There are many counts of this clonotype. The chain employs TRBV6-2 or TRBV6-3 and TRBJ2-5; 14 nucleotides align to TRBD2. The CDR3 has 16 residues. The V and J ends lost 6 bases and 1 base, in that order; junction bases with no gene match: 4. Germline CDR1 reads MNHEY; CDR2 reads SVGEGT. DNA for the CDR3: TGTGCCAGCAGCCGTGGGACTAGCGGGGGCCAAGAGACCCAGTACTTC. This codes for CASSRGTSGGQETQYF.

This clonotype was counted at least ten times. This chain uses TRBV27 with TRBJ1-2, with TRBD1 as a possible D gene (5 bases). The CDR3 is made up of 15 amino acids. V was shortened by 2 bases and J by 5 bases, with 15 bases between the two germline ends. Germline CDR1 is MNHEY and CDR2 is SMNVEV (reference sequence). The CDR3 region has the DNA TGTGCCAGCAGTTTAGTCAGGGCCTCTGAGTATGGCTACACCTTC. Translation: CASSLVRASEYGYTF.

There are many counts of this clonotype. The DNA of the CDR3 is TGCAGTGTCCCTACACAGTACTACTCCTACGAGCAGTACTTC. Translating it yields CSVPTQYYSYEQYF. The chain is built from TRBV20-1 and TRBJ2-7; no reliable D call. V shed 7 bases and J shed 0 bases, with 16 bases lying between them. Germline V lookup: CDR1 DFQATT, CDR2 SNEGSKA (reference sequence). This CDR3 has 14 residues.

The rearrangement joins TRBV20-1 to TRBJ1-5, with 11 bases aligning to TRBD1. The V gene's germline CDR1 is DFQATT and CDR2 SNEGSKA (reference sequence). V shed 7 bases and J 4 bases; nucleotides not matched to a gene: 15. The CDR3 totals 17 residues. CDR3: CSVDSSGTGGRNQPQHF. CDR3 nucleotide sequence: TGCAGTGTCGATAGTTCCGGGACAGGGGGTCGGAATCAGCCCCAGCATTTT.

The chain has TRBV5-1 and TRBJ1-1; TRBD1 might be the D (5 bases). The V and J ends lost 4 bases and 4 bases respectively, with 17 bases between them. The CDR3 is made up of 15 amino acids. From germline, CDR1 is SGHRS and CDR2 YFSETQ. CDR3 region: CASSNGRGSSTEAFF. In DNA, the CDR3 is TGCGCCAGCAGCAATGGGAGGGGCTCGAGCACTGAAGCTTTCTTT.

This clonotype was observed many times. The rearrangement links TRBV24-1 to TRBJ1-2, with a weak D call TRBD1 (5 bases). Germline V gives CDR1 KGHDR, CDR2 SFDVKD. V was clipped by 6 bases and J by 6 bases, with 16 bases between them. The CDR3 is 14 residues long. DNA of the CDR3: TGTGCCACCAGTCCCAGTCAGGGTATGCATGGCTACACCTTC. As protein: CATSPSQGMHGYTF.